What follows are 28 T cell receptor beta chains derived from one specimen sequenced in a study of T cell clonotyping in hematopoietic cell transplantation. TCRdb's table, derived via immunoSEQ multiplex PCR, lists solely in-frame clones and lacks some. The sample shows tens of thousands of clones, approximately 95% of them seen only once. The sequenced material came from peripheral blood mononuclear cells. Receptors originate from a man in his thirties or forties in good health. Some clones in this sample may be carry-over from other donors' samples.

This chain uses TRBV5-1 with TRBJ1-1; TRBD1 aligns across 7 bases. Germline V gives CDR1 SGHRS, CDR2 YFSETQ. V gave up 0 bases and J gave up 5 bases; unmatched junction bases: 10. The length of the CDR3 is 16 residues. The CDR3: CASSLEGALGWTEAFF. The CDR3 region has the DNA TGCGCCAGCAGCTTGGAGGGGGCGCTGGGATGGACTGAAGCTTTCTTT.

The chain employs TRBV5-1 and TRBJ1-1; D is unresolved. The germline V and J ends were trimmed by 5 bases and 4 bases, with 24 bases remaining between them. Germline CDR1 reads SGHRS; CDR2 reads YFSETQ. The CDR3 runs 17 residues. As DNA, the CDR3 is TGCGCCAGCAGTCATTCGGGCCGAACACCCGAAGGCACTGAAGCTTTCTTT. This translates into CASSHSGRTPEGTEAFF.

This clone was detected once. The chain is built from TRBV11-2 and TRBJ2-1; D unclear. From germline, CDR1 is SGHAT and CDR2 FQNNGV. V gave up 2 bases and J gave up 7 bases, with 3 bases separating them. The CDR3 spans 11 residues. CDR3 loop: CASSLPNEQFF. The CDR3 region has the DNA TGTGCCAGCAGCTTACCGAATGAGCAGTTCTTC.

V usage is TRBV30 and J usage is TRBJ1-2; D unclear. V lost 0 bases and J lost 9, with 17 bases in between. This CDR3 is 14 amino acids long. Germline lookup yields CDR1 GTSNPN and CDR2 SVGIG (reference sequence). This CDR3 reads CAWSVVGGSDRYTF. CDR3 nucleotides: TGTGCCTGGAGTGTGGTGGGAGGGTCGGATCGCTACACCTTC.

The V call is TRBV7-9, the J call TRBJ1-1, with D possibly being TRBD1 (5 bases). Trimming removed 5 bases from V and 7 bases from J, with 11 bases in between. The CDR3 is 12 residues long. In germline, CDR1 is SEHNR, CDR2 FQNEAQ (reference sequence). Here the CDR3 DNA reads TGTGCCAGCAGCACCCTGGGGGGTGAAGCTTTCTTT. This sequence encodes CASSTLGGEAFF.

Here the CDR3 DNA reads TGTGCCAGTAGTATCACCCGGGACTACCCCCACGAGCAGTACTTC. Amino acid sequence: CASSITRDYPHEQYF. The chain employs TRBV19 and TRBJ2-7; 7 nucleotides align to TRBD2. Germline loops: CDR1 LNHDA, CDR2 SQIVND (reference sequence). CDR3 length: 15 residues. J gave up 5 bases and V 3 bases, and 10 bases lay outside the gene matches.

The genes are TRBV5-4 and TRBJ2-7, with a tentative D call TRBD1 (6 bases). Germline V gene data show CDR1 as SGHNT and CDR2 as YYREEE (reference sequence). V lost 1 base to trimming and J lost 2 bases, with 10 bases between them. The CDR3 consists of 14 residues. CDR3 protein: CASSLTGPTYEQYF. CDR3 sequence (DNA): TGTGCCAGCAGCTTGACAGGGCCAACCTACGAGCAGTACTTC.

This clone was found once. V is TRBV6-5 and J is TRBJ1-1, with D uncertain. Germline V CDR1 and CDR2: MNHEY, SVGAGI. Between the trimmed V and J ends, which lost 5 bases and 4 bases, there was a span of 14 bases. This CDR3 region has 14 residues. CDR3 nucleotides: TGTGCCAGCAGTCAGAGTTCGGTCAGCACTGAAGCTTTCTTT. Its translation: CASSQSSVSTEAFF.

This chain links TRBV29-1 with TRBJ2-3; 9 bases are a match to TRBD2. CDR1 SQVTM and CDR2 ANQGSEA come from the germline V gene. The CDR3 loop spans 15 amino acids. The V segment lost 6 bases and the J segment 3 bases; nucleotides outside the gene matches: 10. CDR3 nucleotides: TGCAGCGTCGAGACTAGCGGCAAAGGGACAGATACGCAGTATTTT. Translated, it gives CSVETSGKGTDTQYF.

The chain has TRBV6-6 and TRBJ1-3, with D hard to call. V was cut by 7 bases and J by 4 bases, with 2 bases left in between. The CDR3 sequence is 10 residues long. Germline V gene data show CDR1 as MNHNY and CDR2 as SVGAGI (reference sequence). CDR3 region: CASTGNTIYF. As DNA, the CDR3 is TGTGCCAGCACCGGAAACACCATATATTTT.

The chain links TRBV4-1 to TRBJ1-3; the D is unclear. The germline V and J ends were trimmed by 0 bases and 7 bases, with 7 bases remaining between them. CDR1 MGHRA and CDR2 YSYEKL come from the germline V gene. The CDR3 runs to 13 residues. In DNA form, the CDR3 reads TGCGCCAGCAGCCAAGACCCATCGAACACCATATATTTT. Protein sequence: CASSQDPSNTIYF.

This clone was observed once. The V call is TRBV9, the J call TRBJ1-2, with 7 bases lining up with TRBD1. The CDR3 extends over 14 amino acids. After removal of 3 bases from V and 2 bases from J, the junction contained 4 bases not matched to a gene. Germline V gives CDR1 SGDLS, CDR2 YYNGEE. The CDR3 DNA is TGTGCCAGCAGCGCGGGACAGAAGAACTATGGCTACACCTTC. It yields the protein CASSAGQKNYGYTF.

The rearrangement joins TRBV5-4 to TRBJ1-2, with 9 bases that match TRBD1. The germline V gene encodes CDR1 SGHNT and CDR2 YYREEE (reference sequence). Trimming at V came to 6 bases and at J to 8 bases, leaving 14 bases not matched to a gene. The CDR3 extends over 15 amino acids. In DNA, the CDR3 is TGTGCCAGCAAGGAGGAAACAGGGGGCCTGGAGGGCTACACCTTC. It encodes CASKEETGGLEGYTF.

The chain carries TRBV27 and TRBJ2-2; 7 bases fit TRBD1. The germline CDR1 and CDR2 sequences are MNHEY and SMNVEV (reference sequence). Trimming at V came to 4 bases and at J to 1 base, leaving 3 bases not matched to a gene. The CDR3 length is 15 residues. The CDR3 region has the DNA TGTGCCAGCAGTTCACGACAGGGGAACACCGGGGAGCTGTTTTTT. Translated, it gives CASSSRQGNTGELFF.

The rearrangement uses TRBV20-1 and TRBJ2-3; D is unclear. CDR3 length: 11 residues. Germline assignment: CDR1 DFQATT and CDR2 SNEGSKA (reference sequence). The V gene lost 1 base and the J gene lost 4 bases, with 3 bases spanning the gap. This CDR3 is CSARVPDTQYF. In nucleotides, the CDR3 is TGCAGTGCTAGAGTCCCAGATACGCAGTATTTT.

V gene TRBV2 combines with J gene TRBJ2-3; the match to TRBD2 covers 14 bases. The CDR3 has 16 amino acids. V dropped 10 bases and J dropped 1; count of bases not matched to a gene: 7. Germline V gene data show CDR1 as SNHLY and CDR2 as FYNNEI. Written as DNA, the CDR3 is TGTGCCATCCGGACTAGCGGGAGGCGTGGCACAGATACGCAGTATTTT. It translates to CAIRTSGRRGTDTQYF.

The chain is built from TRBV11-2 and TRBJ1-4; a weak D match, TRBD1 (6 bases). V was clipped by 4 bases and J by 1 base, with 10 bases between them. CDR3 size: 15 residues. Germline V CDR1 and CDR2: SGHAT, FQNNGV. The CDR3 region is CASSSHRVTNEKLFF. For the CDR3, the DNA is TGTGCCAGCAGCTCCCACAGGGTAACTAATGAAAAACTGTTTTTT.

The V gene is TRBV5-6, the J gene TRBJ1-2; no definite D call. Germline lookup yields CDR1 SGHDT and CDR2 YYEEEE. CDR3 length: 16 residues. V shed 4 bases and J shed 7 bases, with 23 bases lying between them. CDR3 protein: CASSELVAGFGFGYTF. For the CDR3, the DNA is TGTGCCAGCAGCGAGTTGGTGGCGGGTTTCGGGTTTGGCTACACCTTC.

In this sample, this clone turned up a few times. V usage is TRBV30 and J usage is TRBJ2-1, with a weak D call TRBD2 (6 bases). CDR3 length: 13 amino acids. Between the trimmed V and J ends, which lost 1 base and 7 bases, there was a span of 11 bases. Per the germline V gene, CDR1 is GTSNPN and CDR2 is SVGIG (reference sequence). CDR3 sequence (DNA): TGTGCCTGGAGTGAAGGAGGGAGAAATGAGCAGTTCTTC. As protein: CAWSEGGRNEQFF.

This chain joins TRBV7-2 and TRBJ1-3; 7 positions match TRBD1. Germline V gene sequence: CDR1 SGHTA, CDR2 FQGNSA. The CDR3 loop spans 19 amino acids. The ends lost 4 bases at V and 0 bases at J; junction bases unmatched: 15. CDR3 in DNA: TGTGCCAGCAGCTCAATTATAGGGGGCAGTTGGAGCTCTGGAAACACCATATATTTT. As protein: CASSSIIGGSWSSGNTIYF.

The DNA for the CDR3 is TGTGCCAGCAGCCCGACAGTAAAAGAGACCCAGTACTTC. It encodes CASSPTVKETQYF. The rearrangement links TRBV6-5 to TRBJ2-5, with D perhaps TRBD1 (5 bases). The V and J ends lost 6 bases and 3 bases respectively, with 11 bases between them. The CDR3 length is 13 residues. Germline lookup yields CDR1 MNHEY and CDR2 SVGAGI.

The V gene is TRBV6-5, the J gene TRBJ2-3, with D possibly TRBD2 on 5 matching bases. V lost 5 bases, J lost 5 bases, and 11 bases lay in between. The germline gives CDR1 MNHEY, CDR2 SVGAGI. This CDR3 has 13 residues. The CDR3: CASSSGSLDTQYF. CDR3 DNA: TGTGCCAGCAGTAGCGGCAGTCTAGATACGCAGTATTTT.

This clone was observed a few times. The junction differs from germline at one of its ends, possibly a read error. The CDR3 region has the DNA TGTGCTAGCAGCCCGGGACAGGGGAACGAGCAGTACTTC. Its protein product is CASSPGQGNEQYF. V usage is TRBV7-7 and J usage is TRBJ2-7; 10 bases map to TRBD1. Looked up from germline, CDR1 is SSHAT and CDR2 is FNYEAQ (reference sequence). This CDR3 spans 13 amino acids.

The CDR3 protein is CASSLQIDSPLHF. The CDR3 region has the DNA TGTGCCAGCAGCTTGCAAATCGATTCACCCCTCCACTTT. The gene calls are TRBV11-2 and TRBJ1-6; D gene ambiguous. Trimming shortened V by 3 bases and J by 8 bases, and 8 bases separated the two germline ends. This CDR3 is built from 13 residues. The germline V gene has CDR1 SGHAT and CDR2 FQNNGV.

This rearrangement joins TRBV25-1 to TRBJ2-5; the D is unclear. Germline values: CDR1 MGHDK, CDR2 SYGVNS. V was shortened by 3 bases and J by 5 bases, with 7 bases between the two germline ends. The CDR3 extends over 12 amino acids. CDR3 in amino acids: CASSDQEETQYF. The CDR3 DNA sequence: TGTGCCAGCAGTGACCAAGAGGAGACCCAGTACTTC.

The J gene is TRBJ2-1, the V gene TRBV5-4, with a possible D match to TRBD1 (6 bases). Germline CDR1 reads SGHNT; CDR2 reads YYREEE (reference sequence). Trimming stripped 4 bases from V and 0 bases from J, with 11 bases between. The CDR3 runs 15 residues. CDR3 in amino acids: CASSPTGVSYNEQFF. CDR3 DNA sequence: TGTGCCAGCAGCCCGACAGGAGTCTCCTACAATGAGCAGTTCTTC.

The CDR3 coding sequence is TGTGCCAGCAGCCCAGGATTGGGGACAGCAGCTGGCTACACCTTC. Encoded protein: CASSPGLGTAAGYTF. This chain joins TRBV14 and TRBJ1-2, with 7 bases aligning to TRBD1. The CDR3 is 15 residues long. V gave up 4 bases and J gave up 7 bases; unmatched junction bases: 12. Looked up from germline, CDR1 is SGHDN and CDR2 is FVKESK.

The CDR3 sequence is CASSLSTGSNYGYTF. The CDR3 DNA follows: TGTGCCAGCAGTTTATCGACAGGGTCGAACTATGGCTACACCTTC. This chain links TRBV27 with TRBJ1-2; 7 bases match TRBD1. V shed 0 bases, J shed 2 bases, and the junction held 3 bases outside the gene matches. The CDR3 is 15 residues long. From germline, CDR1 is MNHEY and CDR2 SMNVEV (reference sequence).